These 2 T cell receptor beta chains originate from one sample sequenced in a study of shared clonotypes between healthy human individuals. Sequencing was performed with immunoSEQ multiplex PCR; in TCRdb, only in-frame clones are kept and a portion is missing. The sample has roughly 500,000 clones, about 76% seen once. Sequencing was done on a sample of PBMCs. The source is a woman between 40 and 55 years old in good health. Some clones in this sample may be carry-over from other donors' samples.

This clone was seen only a few times. V is TRBV5-5 and J is TRBJ2-7; 7 bases line up with TRBD1. V trimming: 3 bases; J trimming: 2 bases; junction bases outside the gene matches: 5. The CDR3 runs to 14 residues. Germline CDR1 SGHKS, CDR2 YYEKEE (reference sequence). The CDR3 nucleotides read TGTGCCAGCAGCTCGAGGGGGCCCCCCTACGAGCAGTACTTC. This gives the protein CASSSRGPPYEQYF.

V gene TRBV5-1 combines with J gene TRBJ2-1; no reliable D call. Germline CDR1 and CDR2: SGHRS and YFSETQ. V was cut by 4 bases and J by 6 bases, with 14 bases left in between. This CDR3 spans 14 amino acids. The DNA of the CDR3 is TGCGCCAGCAGCCGGGCCATACCCCCCAATGAGCAGTTCTTC. Translation: CASSRAIPPNEQFF. The full variable domain, with the rest looked up from reference TRBV5-1 and TRBJ2-1, is KAGVTQTPRYLIKTRGQQVTLSCSPISGHRSVSWYQQTPGQGLQFLFEYFSETQRNKGNFPGRFSGRQFSNSRSEMNVSTLELGDSALYLCASSRAIPPNEQFFGPGTRLTVL.